The clone carrying this T cell receptor beta chain was counted a few times. The CDR3 spans 15 residues. Trimming pared 7 bases from V and 3 bases from J, leaving 22 bases between. Per germline, CDR1 SQVTM and CDR2 ANQGSEA. The data were obtained in a study of blood T cell repertoires in COVID-19. Overall study context: Material from acute and convalescent COVID-19 was sourced from the United States, Italy and Spain. The cDNA or gDNA used as material had been derived from T cells, B-cell-depleted T cells, or PBMCs.

In the original workflow: The authors estimated nucleated cell counts from reference gene primer amplification. Measured with immunoSEQ multiplex PCR; TCRdb has only the in-frame clones, and not every one. That table furnishes V, J and clone size, whereas the DNA furnished D and trimming. The data show 180,000 or so clones, about nine tenths seen once. This chain uses TRBV29-1 with TRBJ2-7; a weak D match, TRBD1 (6 bases). The receptor was derived from a woman in her 30s with acute or convalescent COVID-19. Source material: peripheral blood. The CDR3 protein is CSAHLLGQRGYEQYF. The CDR3 DNA reads TGCAGCGCCCACCTCTTAGGACAGAGGGGCTACGAGCAGTACTTC.